Below are 25 T cell receptor beta chains sequenced from a single sample in a study of sequential checkpoint blockade in melanoma. As to treatment: randomized to nivolumab then ipilimumab (arm A) or the reverse (arm B). Sequencing used immunoSEQ multiplex PCR; TCRdb keeps in-frame clones, though not all of them. Of several thousand clones in the sample, approximately 23% were seen once. The specimen comprised tumor tissue (inferred from file names), sampled from a patient given nivolumab and ipilimumab in sequence. The receptor set was obtained from a human donor with melanoma.

V usage is TRBV5-1 and J usage is TRBJ2-1; D is ambiguous. Germline V CDR1 and CDR2: SGHRS, YFSETQ. V lost 1 base to trimming and J lost 0 bases, with 8 bases between them. The CDR3 has 15 residues. The CDR3 nucleotides read TGCGCCAGCAGCTTGTTCCCTATCTCCTACAATGAGCAGTTCTTC. Amino acid sequence: CASSLFPISYNEQFF.

This clone has at least ten counts. This chain uses TRBV4-1 with TRBJ2-2, with 11 positions matching TRBD2. The V gene's germline CDR1 is MGHRA and CDR2 YSYEKL. V shed 1 base and J 4 bases; nucleotides not matched to a gene: 2. The length of the CDR3 is 16 residues. The DNA for the CDR3 is TGCGCCAGCAGCCAAGTACTAGCGGGGGCCACCGGGGAGCTGTTTTTT. Its protein product is CASSQVLAGATGELFF.

This clone was counted only a few times. The genes are TRBV28 and TRBJ1-1; 10 bases match TRBD1. The CDR3 sequence is 15 residues long. The V gene's germline CDR1 is MDHEN and CDR2 SYDVKM. V was clipped by 7 bases and J by 4 bases; unmatched bases: 9. The CDR3: CASTIVGTGATEAFF. In DNA form, the CDR3 reads TGTGCCAGCACCATTGTTGGGACAGGGGCCACTGAAGCTTTCTTT.

This clone came up a few times. The chain is built from TRBV28 and TRBJ1-2; possible D gene TRBD1, 6 bases. This CDR3 comprises 13 residues. The V gene's germline CDR1 is MDHEN and CDR2 SYDVKM. V was clipped by 5 bases and J by 4 bases, with 11 bases between them. CDR3 coding DNA: TGTGCCAGCAGTCCGGGGGGCGGCTATGGCTACACCTTC. It translates to CASSPGGGYGYTF.

The rearrangement uses TRBV7-2 and TRBJ1-2; 7 bases align to TRBD1. Looked up from germline, CDR1 is SGHTA and CDR2 is FQGNSA. The trim removed 3 bases at V and 3 bases at J, leaving 1 base unmatched. The CDR3 consists of 13 residues. CDR3 region: CASSFQGDYGYTF. Here the CDR3 DNA reads TGTGCCAGCAGCTTCCAGGGGGACTATGGCTACACCTTC. The full variable domain, rest sourced from reference TRBV7-2 and TRBJ1-2, is GAGVSQSPSNKVTEKGKDVELRCDPISGHTALYWYRQSLGQGLEFLIYFQGNSAPDKSGLPSDRFSAERTGGSVSTLTIQRTQQEDSAVYLCASSFQGDYGYTFGSGTRLTVV.

Relative to its sample, this clone is medium-sized. The genes are TRBV11-3 and TRBJ2-1; no reliable D call. The CDR3 extends over 14 amino acids. Trimming shortened V by 4 bases and J by 12 bases, and 19 bases separated the two germline ends. The V gene's germline CDR1 is SGHNT and CDR2 YENEEA. The CDR3 here is CASSSSGSGLGQFF. Here the CDR3 DNA reads TGTGCCAGCAGCTCGTCGGGCTCAGGTCTGGGGCAGTTCTTC.

In its sample, this clone was seen a few times. The chain employs TRBV11-3 and TRBJ2-3; TRBD2 aligns across 8 bases. The CDR3 consists of 15 residues. The V gene's germline CDR1 is SGHNT and CDR2 YENEEA. Trimming took 3 bases from V and 2 from J; bases not matched to a gene: 4. The CDR3 DNA reads TGTGCCAGCAGCTTCGCTAGCGGGTCCACAGATACGCAGTATTTT. Its translation: CASSFASGSTDTQYF.

The sample holds a few counts of this clone. The chain combines TRBV28 with TRBJ1-6; D possibly corresponds to TRBD1 (5 bases). The CDR3 length is 15 residues. V was trimmed by 5 bases and J by 7 bases, leaving 15 bases between them. Looked up from germline, CDR1 is MDHEN and CDR2 is SYDVKM. The CDR3 DNA reads TGTGCCAGCAGTCTCTACGGGACTGAGAATTCACCCCTCCACTTT. This encodes CASSLYGTENSPLHF.

The chain combines TRBV10-3 with TRBJ1-5; D unclear. In germline, CDR1 is ENHRY, CDR2 SYGVKD. V dropped 2 bases and J dropped 4 bases, with 6 bases sitting between them. The CDR3 is made up of 13 amino acids. CDR3: CAISEELNQPQHF. Here the CDR3 DNA reads TGTGCCATCAGTGAGGAGCTAAATCAGCCCCAGCATTTT.

This clone qualifies as medium-sized. The V and J genes are TRBV9 and TRBJ2-3; 11 nucleotides match TRBD2. After removal of 4 bases from V and 5 bases from J, the junction contained 6 bases not matched to a gene. The germline CDR1 and CDR2 sequences are SGDLS and YYNGEE. This CDR3 is built from 15 residues. CDR3 nucleotides: TGTGCCAGCAGCACGACTAGCGGGGAGGTAGATACGCAGTATTTT. The encoded protein is CASSTTSGEVDTQYF.

This clone is medium-sized. This chain connects TRBV11-3 to TRBJ2-7; D may be TRBD2 (6 bases). This CDR3 spans 14 amino acids. Looked up from germline, CDR1 is SGHNT and CDR2 is YENEEA. V was cut by 3 bases and J by 2 bases, with 11 bases left in between. CDR3 sequence (DNA): TGTGCCAGCAGCTTCGGGGGTATTCCCTACGAGCAGTACTTC. Amino acids: CASSFGGIPYEQYF.

This clone was recorded only once. J is TRBJ1-5 and V is TRBV10-2; D is perhaps TRBD1 (5 bases). Germline V gene data show CDR1 as WSHSY and CDR2 as SAAADI. The CDR3 has 15 amino acids. The V end lost 0 bases, the J end lost 7 bases, and 13 bases lay between the germline ends. The CDR3 loop reads CASSESGEGGQPQHF. The CDR3 DNA reads TGCGCCAGCAGTGAGTCGGGGGAGGGTGGACAGCCCCAGCATTTT.

This clone ranks as medium-sized. The V and J genes are TRBV28 and TRBJ2-1; 8 bases map to TRBD2. The CDR3 extends over 15 amino acids. The V gene end was trimmed by 5 bases and the J gene end by 5 bases; junction bases not matched to a gene: 8. Germline loops: CDR1 MDHEN, CDR2 SYDVKM. CDR3 sequence: CASSNSGAANNEQFF. The CDR3 coding sequence is TGTGCCAGCAGTAATAGCGGGGCAGCTAACAATGAGCAGTTCTTC.

This clone was seen at least ten times. The chain links TRBV11-3 to TRBJ2-2, with D unclear. Trimming pared 1 base from V and 10 bases from J, leaving 13 bases between. Per the germline V gene, CDR1 is SGHNT and CDR2 is YENEEA. The CDR3 length is 14 residues. The CDR3 sequence: CASSLGEGFSELFF. CDR3 DNA: TGTGCCAGCAGCTTAGGGGAAGGTTTCTCGGAGCTGTTTTTT.

A few counts support this clone. The J gene is TRBJ2-1, the V gene TRBV28; 10 bases align to TRBD2. Looked up from germline, CDR1 is MDHEN and CDR2 is SYDVKM. The junction had 8 bases not matched to a gene; V was cut back by 3 bases and J by 0 bases. The length of the CDR3 is 18 residues. As DNA, the CDR3 is TGTGCCAGCAGTTTCCTAGCGGGGGTCTCTAGCTCCTACAATGAGCAGTTCTTC. Translated: CASSFLAGVSSSYNEQFF.

Many counts were recorded for this clone. The rearrangement uses TRBV11-3 and TRBJ1-5; the D gene is possibly TRBD1 (5 bases). The CDR3 totals 15 residues. The germline V gene encodes CDR1 SGHNT and CDR2 YENEEA. The germline V and J ends were trimmed by 5 bases and 0 bases, with 11 bases remaining between them. CDR3 loop: CASSRDRYSNQPQHF. As DNA, the CDR3 is TGTGCCAGCAGCCGTGACAGATATAGCAATCAGCCCCAGCATTTT.

This clone was seen at least ten times. The V call is TRBV11-3, the J call TRBJ2-7, with 8 bases that match TRBD1. CDR1 and CDR2 from the germline V gene are SGHNT and YENEEA. The CDR3 is 15 residues long. J lost 4 bases, V lost 5 bases, and 10 bases had no gene match. DNA for the CDR3: TGTGCCAGCAGCCTTAATCAGGGGGCGCAGTACGAGCAGTACTTC. Translation: CASSLNQGAQYEQYF.

The rearrangement joins TRBV11-1 to TRBJ2-1, with TRBD2 matching over 11 bases. The CDR3 covers 17 residues. With 3 bases clipped from V and 7 bases from J, the junction kept 11 bases outside the gene matches. CDR1 SGHAT and CDR2 FQDESV come from the germline V gene (reference sequence). The CDR3, as DNA: TGTGCCAGCAGCTTCCCCTCTAGCGGGGGGACGGAGAATGAGCAGTTCTTC. It translates to CASSFPSSGGTENEQFF.

This clone was observed a few times. This chain uses TRBV28 with TRBJ2-5, with a possible D match to TRBD2 (6 bases). Germline V CDR1 and CDR2: MDHEN, SYDVKM. The CDR3 sequence is 14 residues long. The ends were cut back, 3 bases at V and 5 bases at J, with 13 bases in the middle. CDR3 in amino acids: CASSFMGGSETQYF. CDR3 bases: TGTGCCAGCAGTTTTATGGGGGGAAGCGAGACCCAGTACTTC.

V gene TRBV19 combines with J gene TRBJ1-2; 9 bases line up with TRBD1. Germline V gives CDR1 LNHDA, CDR2 SQIVND (reference sequence). V lost 5 bases and J lost 7; bases outside the gene matches: 17. The CDR3 runs 17 residues. In DNA form, the CDR3 reads TGTGCCAGTAGTTCCCCCCAGGACAGGGGTGGTTGGCGTGGCTACACCTTC. It encodes CASSSPQDRGGWRGYTF.

This clone was detected only once. The chain couples TRBV30 to TRBJ1-5, with 8 bases lining up with TRBD1. Trimming at V came to 5 bases and at J to 3 bases, leaving 6 bases not matched to a gene. Per the germline V gene, CDR1 is GTSNPN and CDR2 is SVGIG (reference sequence). The CDR3 has 14 amino acids. The CDR3 is CAWSGTGPNQPQHF. CDR3 bases: TGTGCCTGGTCCGGGACAGGACCCAATCAGCCCCAGCATTTT.

The V gene is TRBV9, the J gene TRBJ2-7, with a tentative D call TRBD1 (6 bases). Trimming removed 0 bases at V and 6 bases at J, with 16 bases between. Germline CDR1 SGDLS, CDR2 YYNGEE. This CDR3 has 15 amino acids. The CDR3 region is CASSVGEGVTAEQYF. The CDR3 bases are TGTGCCAGCAGCGTAGGCGAGGGGGTGACTGCCGAGCAGTACTTC. Combining the CDR3 with reference TRBV9 and TRBJ2-7 gives the whole variable domain DSGVTQTPKHLITATGQRVTLRCSPRSGDLSVYWYQQSLDQGLQFLIQYYNGEERAKGNILERFSAQQFPDLHSELNLSSLELGDSALYFCASSVGEGVTAEQYFGPGTRLTVT.

This clone is a singleton in its sample. V usage is TRBV18 and J usage is TRBJ1-1, with a weak D call TRBD1 (5 bases). This CDR3 spans 13 amino acids. Trimming shortened V by 1 base and J by 4 bases, and 7 bases separated the two germline ends. CDR1 and CDR2 from the germline V gene are KGHSH and LQKENI. The CDR3 spells CASSPRGGTEAFF. The CDR3 bases are TGTGCCAGCTCACCACGGGGGGGCACTGAAGCTTTCTTT.

The chain employs TRBV11-3 and TRBJ2-1, with TRBD1 identical over 11 bases. This CDR3 comprises 17 residues. The V segment lost 5 bases and the J segment 7 bases; nucleotides outside the gene matches: 13. The germline gives CDR1 SGHNT, CDR2 YENEEA. Written as DNA, the CDR3 is TGTGCCAGCAGCCAGATGACTGGACAGGGGGCCGGGAATGAGCAGTTCTTC. It yields the protein CASSQMTGQGAGNEQFF.

This clone has ten or more counts. The J gene is TRBJ2-2, the V gene TRBV11-3; maybe TRBD2 (5 bases). V dropped 3 bases and J dropped 4 bases, with 12 bases sitting between them. Germline V gene data show CDR1 as SGHNT and CDR2 as YENEEA. The CDR3 runs 15 residues. CDR3 residues: CASSLDVRGTGELFF. In DNA form, the CDR3 reads TGTGCCAGCAGCTTGGACGTCCGGGGCACCGGGGAGCTGTTTTTT.